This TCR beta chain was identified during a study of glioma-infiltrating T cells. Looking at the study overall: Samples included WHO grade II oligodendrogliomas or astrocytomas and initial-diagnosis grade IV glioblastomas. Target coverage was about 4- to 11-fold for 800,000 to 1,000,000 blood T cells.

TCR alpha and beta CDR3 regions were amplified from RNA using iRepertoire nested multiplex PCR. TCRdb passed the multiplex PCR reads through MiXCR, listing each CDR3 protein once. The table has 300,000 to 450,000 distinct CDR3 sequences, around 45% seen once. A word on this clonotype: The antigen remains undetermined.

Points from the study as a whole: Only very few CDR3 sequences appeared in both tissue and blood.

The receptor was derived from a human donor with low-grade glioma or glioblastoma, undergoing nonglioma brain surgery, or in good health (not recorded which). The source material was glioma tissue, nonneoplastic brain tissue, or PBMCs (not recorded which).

The CDR3 region is CAISSTSGGSYNEQFF. In DNA, the CDR3 is TGTGCCATCAGTTCGACTAGCGGGGGCTCCTACAATGAGCAGTTCTTC. V usage is TRBV10-3 and J usage is TRBJ2-1; 12 bases map to TRBD2. The CDR3 extends over 16 amino acids. Germline CDR1 ENHRY, CDR2 SYGVKD. With V trimmed by 5 bases and J by 0 bases, 2 bases remained unmatched.